Presented here are 21 T cell receptor beta chains from one specimen sequenced in a study of blood T cell repertoires in COVID-19. Assay used: immunoSEQ multiplex PCR; TCRdb lists only in-frame clones, some missing. The sample holds about 200,000 clones, about 80% seen once. The source material was peripheral blood. The origin of the receptors is a human donor with acute or convalescent COVID-19. The donor label of this sample is uncertain.

This chain connects TRBV7-9 to TRBJ2-7, with TRBD1 matching over 8 bases. The CDR3 is 16 residues long. Germline values: CDR1 SEHNR, CDR2 FQNEAQ (reference sequence). Germline trimming cut 6 bases from V and 0 bases from J; bases unmatched to any gene: 10. The CDR3 loop is CASSDVDRALSYEQYF. CDR3 in DNA: TGTGCCAGCAGTGATGTGGACAGGGCCCTCTCCTACGAGCAGTACTTC.

CDR3 sequence: CASSFMGAGGYTF. For the CDR3, the DNA is TGTGCCAGCAGTTTTATGGGGGCTGGGGGCTACACCTTC. V usage is TRBV12-3 or TRBV12-4 and J usage is TRBJ1-2, with D possibly being TRBD1 (6 bases). This CDR3 region has 13 residues. Trimming shortened V by 3 bases and J by 8 bases, and 13 bases separated the two germline ends.

The J gene is TRBJ1-2, the V gene TRBV25-1, with TRBD1 identical over 7 bases. This CDR3 spans 14 amino acids. The germline V gene has CDR1 MGHDK and CDR2 SYGVNS. V gave up 7 bases and J gave up 8 bases; unmatched junction bases: 13. CDR3 DNA: TGTGCCAGCATTCTCACAGGGGCGGGGACAGGCTACACCTTC. Translating gives CASILTGAGTGYTF.

The rearrangement links TRBV28 to TRBJ2-1; D gene ambiguous. Deletions cut 3 bases from V and 7 bases from J, with 10 bases between. Germline values: CDR1 MDHEN, CDR2 SYDVKM. This CDR3 has 13 residues. The CDR3 region has the DNA TGTGCCAGCAGTTTGACTTACGGGAATGAGCAGTTCTTC. It translates to CASSLTYGNEQFF.

The chain uses TRBV27 and TRBJ2-2; D perhaps matches TRBD2 (5 bases). The CDR3 consists of 15 residues. CDR1 is MNHEY and CDR2 is SMNVEV in the germline V gene (reference sequence). V lost 2 bases to trimming and J lost 4 bases, with 11 bases between them. The CDR3 is CASSLSGRGTGELFF. The CDR3 DNA is TGTGCCAGCAGTTTAAGTGGGAGAGGCACCGGGGAGCTGTTTTTT.

This chain joins TRBV5-4 and TRBJ2-1; D may be TRBD2 (5 bases). In germline, CDR1 is SGHNT, CDR2 YYREEE (reference sequence). The length of the CDR3 is 15 residues. The ends were cut back, 5 bases at V and 0 bases at J, with 12 bases in the middle. The CDR3 reads CASRPASSSYNEQFF. The CDR3 DNA sequence: TGTGCCAGCAGGCCCGCTAGCTCCTCCTACAATGAGCAGTTCTTC. The full variable domain, completed using reference TRBV5-4 and TRBJ2-1, is ETGVTQSPTHLIKTRGQQVTLRCSSQSGHNTVSWYQQALGQGPQFIFQYYREEENGRGNFPPRFSGLQFPNYSSELNVNALELDDSALYLCASRPASSSYNEQFFGPGTRLTVL.

CDR3 residues: CAWSVRFYTQYF. The DNA for the CDR3 is TGTGCCTGGAGTGTACGGTTTTATACGCAGTATTTT. The chain carries TRBV30 and TRBJ2-3; the D is unclear. V gave up 0 bases and J gave up 7 bases, with 8 bases separating them. This CDR3 spans 12 amino acids. Germline CDR1 and CDR2: GTSNPN and SVGIG (reference sequence).

The chain is built from TRBV19 and TRBJ1-1, with unresolved D. With 5 bases removed from V and 1 base from J, the gap between germline ends came to 14 bases. There are 15 residues in the CDR3. Germline assignment: CDR1 LNHDA and CDR2 SQIVND (reference sequence). CDR3 residues: CASSREAPANTEAFF. The DNA for the CDR3 is TGTGCCAGTAGTCGAGAGGCCCCAGCGAACACTGAAGCTTTCTTT.

The chain joins TRBV4-1 to TRBJ1-2; D is undetermined. This CDR3 region has 13 residues. Germline loops: CDR1 MGHRA, CDR2 YSYEKL. Trimming took 8 bases from V and 4 from J, leaving 14 bases between them. The CDR3 nucleotides are TGCGCCAGCGGCGCAGGTGAGCTCTATGGCTACACCTTC. This gives the protein CASGAGELYGYTF.

The chain recombines TRBV2 with TRBJ1-2; the D gene is possibly TRBD1 (5 bases). Germline V lookup: CDR1 SNHLY, CDR2 FYNNEI. V was cut by 4 bases and J by 7 bases, with 7 bases left in between. The CDR3 covers 11 residues. CDR3 sequence: CASSVRAGYTF. CDR3 DNA sequence: TGTGCCAGCAGTGTCAGGGCTGGCTACACCTTC.

Only one count was recorded for this clone. The J gene is TRBJ1-1, the V gene TRBV6-5, with TRBD1 identical over 7 bases. This CDR3 is built from 13 residues. Germline CDR1 reads MNHEY; CDR2 reads SVGAGI. V shed 6 bases, J shed 4 bases, and the junction held 5 bases outside the gene matches. The CDR3 DNA reads as TGTGCCAGCAGAGGACAGGCCACCACTGAAGCTTTCTTT. Residues: CASRGQATTEAFF.

This clone was observed a single time. The rearrangement links TRBV30 to TRBJ2-1; D is possibly TRBD2 (5 bases). Germline-derived CDR1 and CDR2 are GTSNPN and SVGIG (reference sequence). Deletions cut 2 bases from V and 4 bases from J, with 9 bases between. The CDR3 is 13 amino acids. For the CDR3, the DNA is TGTGCCTGGAGTCTCGGGGTTTACAATGAGCAGTTCTTC. It encodes CAWSLGVYNEQFF. Supplemented by reference TRBV30 and TRBJ2-1, the full variable domain reads SQTIHQWPATLVQPVGSPLSLECTVEGTSNPNLYWYRQAAGRGLQLLFYSVGIGQISSEVPQNLSASRPQDRQFILSSKKLLLSDSGFYLCAWSLGVYNEQFFGPGTRLTVL.

The chain is built from TRBV12-5 and TRBJ2-5; D is possibly TRBD1 (6 bases). CDR3 size: 14 residues. Looked up from germline, CDR1 is LGHNT and CDR2 is FRNRAP. Trimming stripped 6 bases from V and 2 bases from J, with 13 bases between. CDR3 sequence: CASGRDTPQETQYF. The CDR3 coding sequence is TGTGCTAGTGGACGGGACACCCCACAAGAGACCCAGTACTTC.

The chain couples TRBV5-1 to TRBJ2-3, with 7 positions matching TRBD1. Germline CDR1 and CDR2: SGHRS and YFSETQ. This CDR3 has 15 amino acids. The V gene end was trimmed by 0 bases and the J gene end by 4 bases; junction bases not matched to a gene: 5. The CDR3: CASSLAGTVSDTQYF. DNA of the CDR3: TGCGCCAGCAGCTTGGCCGGGACAGTTTCAGATACGCAGTATTTT. The full variable domain, completed using reference TRBV5-1 and TRBJ2-3, is KAGVTQTPRYLIKTRGQQVTLSCSPISGHRSVSWYQQTPGQGLQFLFEYFSETQRNKGNFPGRFSGRQFSNSRSEMNVSTLELGDSALYLCASSLAGTVSDTQYFGPGTRLTVL.

This clone occurred a few times. The chain has TRBV7-2 and TRBJ1-2, with TRBD1 matching 8 bases. Trimming removed 4 bases from V and 5 bases from J; junction bases left unmatched: 6. Germline V gene sequence: CDR1 SGHTA, CDR2 FQGNSA. The CDR3 runs 14 residues. The CDR3 here is CASSSQTGGYGYTF. DNA of the CDR3: TGTGCCAGCAGCTCGCAAACAGGGGGATATGGCTACACCTTC.

The chain joins TRBV14 to TRBJ2-7; D is uncertain. The V end lost 1 base, the J end lost 9 bases, and 13 bases lay between the germline ends. Germline CDR1 is SGHDN and CDR2 is FVKESK. This CDR3 region has 13 residues. The CDR3 loop reads CASSQAPSVRQYF. CDR3 nucleotide sequence: TGTGCCAGCAGCCAAGCCCCGTCAGTCCGGCAGTACTTC.

The chain links TRBV12-2 to TRBJ2-1; TRBD2, the table's D call, was not compared with the DNA. TRBV12-2 is shown as a pseudogene. There are 16 residues in the CDR3. Written as DNA, the CDR3 is TGTGCAAGTCGCCCTCTGGCGGGTCTCTCCTACAATGAGCAGTTCTTC. Translating gives CASRPLAGLSYNEQFF.

Only one count was recorded for this clone. The chain has TRBV2 and TRBJ1-2, with D possibly being TRBD1 (5 bases). Germline assignment: CDR1 SNHLY and CDR2 FYNNEI. Trimming shortened V by 2 bases and J by 6 bases, and 10 bases separated the two germline ends. The CDR3 contains 13 residues. The CDR3, as DNA: TGTGCCAGCAGTGAACGGCGACAGAATGGCTACACCTTC. Residues: CASSERRQNGYTF.

CDR3 residues: CASSQGDRAGQPQHF. In DNA, the CDR3 is TGCGCCAGCAGCCAAGGGGACAGGGCGGGTCAGCCCCAGCATTTT. The rearrangement uses TRBV4-1 and TRBJ1-5; 9 bases are shared with TRBD1. Germline V CDR1 and CDR2: MGHRA, YSYEKL. Unmatched junction bases numbered 4, after V lost 1 base and J lost 6 bases. The CDR3 contains 15 residues.

The V gene is TRBV2, the J gene TRBJ1-5, with 7 nucleotides matching TRBD1. This CDR3 is 14 amino acids long. CDR1 SNHLY and CDR2 FYNNEI come from the germline V gene. Trimming at V came to 5 bases and at J to 6 bases, leaving 7 bases not matched to a gene. CDR3 DNA: TGTGCCAGCAGTTCCACAGGGGCGGGTCAGCCCCAGCATTTT. It encodes CASSSTGAGQPQHF.

This clone came up a few times. The rearrangement links TRBV6-6 to TRBJ1-6; 9 nucleotides align to TRBD1. The CDR3 runs to 14 residues. The germline V gene has CDR1 MNHNY and CDR2 SVGAGI (reference sequence). V shed 5 bases and J 9 bases; nucleotides not matched to a gene: 5. The CDR3 protein is CASSAGTGISPLHF. The CDR3 bases are TGTGCCAGCAGTGCCGGGACAGGGATTTCACCCCTCCACTTT.